These 7 T cell receptor beta chains were all obtained from the same sample, sequenced in a study of T-cell memory formation after mild COVID-19 (dated by TCRdb to 2020 to 2023). Library method: 5' RACE. The data were produced on an Illumina NovaSeq 6000. In TCRdb, the public reads were trimmed at Q25 with fastp and aligned with MiXCR, with productive beta chains retained. A single entry per CDR3 protein holds the most common genes and DNA from its merged rows. The sample yields tens of thousands of distinct CDR3 sequences; 13% were counted once. About 27% of the sample is in the top ten clones. The material sequenced was PBMCs or a T cell subset sorted from them (not recorded which). The receptors originated from an adult woman who had mild COVID-19 (a few samples of this study predate the infection). The sample titles of this study are shuffled in the database, so cell type and time point are left out; the donor was told from shared clones.

This clonotype was observed a few times. The V call is TRBV7-9, the J call TRBJ2-7, with TRBD2 identical over 10 bases. Trimming at V came to 0 bases and at J to 7 bases, leaving 0 bases not matched to a gene. Germline V lookup: CDR1 SEHNR, CDR2 FQNEAQ (reference sequence). CDR3 length: 13 amino acids. The CDR3 spells CASSLALAGEQYF. For the CDR3, the DNA is TGTGCCAGCAGCTTAGCACTAGCGGGAGAGCAGTACTTC.

The chain recombines TRBV12-3 or TRBV12-4 with TRBJ2-3; D might be TRBD2 (6 bases). The CDR3 length is 15 residues. Between the trimmed V and J ends, which lost 3 bases and 0 bases, there was a span of 10 bases. The CDR3 DNA sequence: TGTGCCAGCAGTTTCGGGGGAGTGAGCACAGATACGCAGTATTTT. It encodes CASSFGGVSTDTQYF.

This sequence joins TRBV19 and TRBJ2-7, with 11 bases that match TRBD1. Germline V gene lookup returns CDR1 LNHDA and CDR2 SQIVND (reference sequence). The CDR3 runs to 14 residues. The ends lost 7 bases at V and 6 bases at J; junction bases unmatched: 8. The CDR3 region is CASTIGQGAGEQYF. CDR3 nucleotide sequence: TGTGCCAGTACCATCGGACAGGGGGCTGGCGAGCAGTACTTC.

The CDR3, as DNA: TGCGCCAGCAGCTTAAGCTCTGGAAACACCATATATTTT. It translates to CASSLSSGNTIYF. The chain links TRBV5-1 to TRBJ1-3, with D hard to call. The CDR3 is 13 residues long. V was clipped by 2 bases and J by 0 bases, with 3 bases between them. Germline lookup yields CDR1 SGHRS and CDR2 YFSETQ. The whole variable domain, remainder taken from reference TRBV5-1 and TRBJ1-3, is KAGVTQTPRYLIKTRGQQVTLSCSPISGHRSVSWYQQTPGQGLQFLFEYFSETQRNKGNFPGRFSGRQFSNSRSEMNVSTLELGDSALYLCASSLSSGNTIYFGEGSWLTVV.

The chain joins TRBV27 to TRBJ2-4, with D hard to call. V was cut by 5 bases and J by 2 bases, with 7 bases left in between. Germline V gene sequence: CDR1 MNHEY, CDR2 SMNVEV (reference sequence). This CDR3 comprises 13 residues. The CDR3 coding sequence is TGTGCCAGCAGTGAAGGGCCCAAAAACATTCAGTACTTC. This codes for CASSEGPKNIQYF.

The chain links TRBV12-3 or TRBV12-4 to TRBJ2-3; tentative D call: TRBD1 (5 bases). Trimming removed 1 base from V and 3 bases from J, with 5 bases in between. The CDR3 extends over 13 amino acids. The CDR3 loop is CASSLGTTDTQYF. CDR3 DNA: TGTGCCAGCAGTTTAGGGACAACAGATACGCAGTATTTT.

In its sample, this clonotype was seen many times. One junction end does not reproduce the germline sequence, and a read error may be involved. CDR3 sequence reads: CASSLEANLDEQFF. CDR3 DNA: TGTGCTAGCAGCTTAGAGGCAAACCTGGATGAGCAGTTCTTC. The chain recombines TRBV7-7 with TRBJ2-1; D is unclear. The CDR3 is 14 amino acids. Germline V CDR1 and CDR2: SSHAT, FNYEAQ (reference sequence).